This T cell receptor (beta chain) is drawn from a study of T cells in Graves' hyperthyroidism and ophthalmopathy. Study-level information: Peripheral blood was taken when the disease was first diagnosed, before any treatment began.

Findings and limits, study-wide: Ophthalmopathy onset followed model prediction by a median about six months.

A word on this clonotype: Its antigen is unknown.

Amplified regions were TCR beta CDR3 sequences from RNA transcripts. The TCR CDR3 was amplified in a first-round RT-PCR using the HTBI primer set. TCRdb re-derived calls from the multiplex PCR reads in MiXCR, one entry per CDR3 protein. Here the sample spans roughly 56,000 distinct CDR3 sequences, just under 50% being singletons. Germline CDR1 reads DFQATT; CDR2 reads SNEGSKA (reference sequence). The CDR3 is 15 residues long. V gave up 1 base and J gave up 4 bases, with 16 bases separating them. The chain uses TRBV20-1 and TRBJ1-2; the D is unclear. The sequenced sample consisted of blood. The TCR was taken from a woman in her twenties or thirties with Graves' ophthalmopathy. CDR3 DNA sequence: TGCAGTGCTAGAGGCTGGCGTGGGGAGGGCTATGGCTACACCTTC. This translates into CSARGWRGEGYGYTF.